The 27 T cell receptor beta chains given below trace back to one sample, sequenced in a study of blood T cell repertoires in COVID-19. Sequencing was performed with immunoSEQ multiplex PCR; in TCRdb, only in-frame clones are kept and a portion is missing. The sample lists 390,000 or so clones, about 83% occurring once. The sequenced material came from PBMCs or T cells enriched from blood (not recorded which). These TCRs come from a woman in her fifties or sixties who had recovered from COVID-19.

This chain connects TRBV12-3 or TRBV12-4 to TRBJ1-1, with 7 nucleotides matching TRBD1. The J segment lost 6 bases and the V segment lost 5 bases, leaving 3 bases of the junction unmatched. The CDR3 is 12 residues long. The CDR3 DNA reads as TGTGCCAGCAGTGCAGGGGGGCCTGAAGCTTTCTTT. This gives the protein CASSAGGPEAFF.

V and J are TRBV27 and TRBJ2-3; 9 bases agree with TRBD1. After removal of 5 bases from V and 4 bases from J, the junction contained 10 bases not matched to a gene. Germline V gene data show CDR1 as MNHEY and CDR2 as SMNVEV (reference sequence). CDR3 length: 16 amino acids. The CDR3 DNA sequence: TGTGCCAGCAGTCCCCGGGACAGGGATTCTCCAGATACGCAGTATTTT. It encodes CASSPRDRDSPDTQYF.

The J gene is TRBJ1-1, the V gene TRBV3-1 (or the pseudogene TRBV3-2), with D possibly being TRBD1 (5 bases). The V end lost 2 bases, the J end lost 7 bases, and 11 bases lay between the germline ends. Germline V gene sequence: CDR1 LGHDT, CDR2 YNNKEL (reference sequence). This CDR3 has 13 amino acids. The CDR3 sequence: CASSQKGVHEAFF. For the CDR3, the DNA is TGTGCCAGCAGCCAAAAAGGGGTTCATGAAGCTTTCTTT.

This clone has only a few counts. V gene TRBV5-4 combines with J gene TRBJ2-1, with 8 positions matching TRBD1. Germline-derived CDR1 and CDR2 are SGHNT and YYREEE (reference sequence). V was clipped by 4 bases and J by 4 bases; unmatched bases: 7. This CDR3 region has 15 residues. DNA of the CDR3: TGTGCCAGCAGCCAGGACAGGGAGTTATACAATGAGCAGTTCTTC. The encoded protein is CASSQDRELYNEQFF.

V gene TRBV7-2 combines with J gene TRBJ1-1; D remains unclear. The CDR3 is 13 residues long. The germline CDR1 and CDR2 sequences are SGHTA and FQGNSA. V lost 4 bases and J 1 base, leaving 7 bases between the germline ends. The CDR3 DNA is TGTGCCAGCAGCTGGGCTGGGAACACTGAAGCTTTCTTT. Its translation: CASSWAGNTEAFF.

V is TRBV5-1 and J is TRBJ1-2; no clear D. Germline-derived CDR1 and CDR2 are SGHRS and YFSETQ. Trimming stripped 0 bases from V and 8 bases from J, with 11 bases between. The CDR3 is made up of 13 amino acids. CDR3 loop: CASSLGGFDGYTF. CDR3 DNA: TGCGCCAGCAGCTTGGGAGGTTTCGACGGCTACACCTTC.

This chain connects TRBV7-9 to TRBJ2-1; 9 bases line up with TRBD2. The CDR3 spans 15 residues. The germline V gene encodes CDR1 SEHNR and CDR2 FQNEAQ (reference sequence). With V trimmed by 3 bases and J by 4 bases, 4 bases remained unmatched. CDR3 DNA sequence: TGTGCCAGCAGCTTCGAGCGGGGGGAATACAATGAGCAGTTCTTC. Its protein is CASSFERGEYNEQFF. Complete variable domain (other parts from reference TRBV7-9 and TRBJ2-1): DTGVSQNPRHKITKRGQNVTFRCDPISEHNRLYWYRQTLGQGPEFLTYFQNEAQLEKSRLLSDRFSAERPKGSFSTLEIQRTEQGDSAMYLCASSFERGEYNEQFFGPGTRLTVL.

In this sample, this clone turned up once. V is TRBV7-9 and J is TRBJ1-2, with D unresolved. This CDR3 has 14 residues. CDR1 and CDR2 from the germline V gene are SEHNR and FQNEAQ (reference sequence). V was clipped by 0 bases and J by 9 bases, with 14 bases between them. DNA for the CDR3: TGTGCCAGCAGCTTAGCGGGAGGGTCAAAGAGCTACACCTTC. Translating gives CASSLAGGSKSYTF.

V gene TRBV12-5 combines with J gene TRBJ1-2; maybe TRBD1 (5 bases). This CDR3 is built from 14 residues. In germline, CDR1 is LGHNT, CDR2 FRNRAP. The V end was cut by 6 bases, the J end by 3 bases, with 14 bases between. This CDR3 is CASGPTGGYYGYTF. The DNA of the CDR3 is TGTGCTAGTGGCCCTACCGGGGGTTACTATGGCTACACCTTC.

The chain combines TRBV5-4 with TRBJ2-7; weak D call: TRBD1 (6 bases). This CDR3 has 14 residues. V was pared by 4 bases and J by 6 bases, with 17 bases between. Germline-derived CDR1 and CDR2 are SGHNT and YYREEE (reference sequence). CDR3 region: CASSPATGSREQYF. CDR3 nucleotide sequence: TGTGCCAGCAGCCCGGCTACAGGGAGCCGCGAGCAGTACTTC.

This clone was detected only once. The chain has TRBV12-3 or TRBV12-4 and TRBJ1-2; no clear D gene. The CDR3 is made up of 12 amino acids. Between the trimmed V and J ends, which lost 6 bases and 4 bases, there was a span of 9 bases. CDR3 residues: CASRLAGYGYTF. CDR3 nucleotides: TGTGCCAGCAGGTTGGCAGGCTATGGCTACACCTTC.

The CDR3 DNA follows: TGTGCCAGCAGCTTCCAATCGACAGGGGGTGTCACTGAAGCTTTCTTT. This codes for CASSFQSTGGVTEAFF. The rearrangement joins TRBV5-6 to TRBJ1-1; 9 bases match TRBD1. Germline CDR1 is SGHDT and CDR2 is YYEEEE. After removal of 2 bases from V and 4 bases from J, the junction contained 9 bases not matched to a gene. This CDR3 spans 16 amino acids.

The chain carries TRBV12-3 or TRBV12-4 and TRBJ1-3, with D unclear. The CDR3 loop spans 11 amino acids. Trimming took off 7 bases at V and 4 bases at J, with 5 bases between the two ends. The CDR3 loop is CASTVGNTIYF. CDR3 DNA: TGTGCCAGCACCGTAGGAAACACCATATATTTT.

This sequence joins TRBV19 and TRBJ2-1; 11 positions agree with TRBD1. CDR1 is LNHDA, CDR2 SQIVND, per germline (reference sequence). The CDR3 is 14 amino acids. Trimming took 8 bases from V and 3 from J; bases not matched to a gene: 3. In DNA, the CDR3 is TGTGCCAGTTCCGGGACAGGGGGCTACAATGAGCAGTTCTTC. Residues: CASSGTGGYNEQFF.

This rearrangement joins TRBV27 to TRBJ2-3, with D maybe TRBD1 (6 bases). Germline loops: CDR1 MNHEY, CDR2 SMNVEV (reference sequence). This CDR3 comprises 16 residues. V was cut by 5 bases and J by 2 bases, with 17 bases left in between. The CDR3, as DNA: TGTGCCAGCAGTGGTCCTTCGGGGACAACCACAGATACGCAGTATTTT. Its protein product is CASSGPSGTTTDTQYF.

The chain links TRBV10-3 to TRBJ1-5; 7 nucleotides agree with TRBD1. Germline V gene sequence: CDR1 ENHRY, CDR2 SYGVKD. V was clipped by 6 bases and J by 8 bases; unmatched bases: 7. This CDR3 has 13 amino acids. CDR3 amino acids: CAISDREFKPQHF. In DNA form, the CDR3 reads TGTGCCATCAGCGACAGGGAGTTTAAGCCCCAGCATTTT.

This clone was seen only a few times. The V call is TRBV5-5, the J call TRBJ1-6; D gene ambiguous. The germline V and J ends were trimmed by 1 base and 9 bases, with 8 bases remaining between them. CDR3 length: 13 amino acids. Germline V gene data show CDR1 as SGHKS and CDR2 as YYEKEE (reference sequence). CDR3 sequence reads: CASSLRPGSPLHF. DNA for the CDR3: TGTGCCAGCAGCTTGCGTCCGGGTTCACCCCTCCACTTT.

The chain carries TRBV27 and TRBJ1-1; 7 bases agree with TRBD1. The CDR3 consists of 13 residues. Germline V lookup: CDR1 MNHEY, CDR2 SMNVEV (reference sequence). V was clipped by 7 bases and J by 4 bases; unmatched bases: 6. CDR3 nucleotide sequence: TGTGCCAGCAAAGGAGCAGGGGGCACTGAAGCTTTCTTT. Translation gives CASKGAGGTEAFF.

This rearrangement joins TRBV30 to TRBJ1-6; no clear D gene. CDR3 length equals 12 residues. In germline, CDR1 is GTSNPN, CDR2 SVGIG (reference sequence). V was trimmed by 2 bases and J by 8 bases, leaving 7 bases between them. CDR3 in amino acids: CAWSPEYSPLHF. The CDR3 DNA follows: TGTGCCTGGAGTCCAGAATATTCACCCCTCCACTTT.

The chain uses TRBV19 and TRBJ2-3; 8 bases line up with TRBD1. V lost 4 bases, J lost 1 base, and 13 bases stayed unmatched. There are 18 residues in the CDR3. Germline-derived CDR1 and CDR2 are LNHDA and SQIVND (reference sequence). The CDR3 DNA follows: TGTGCCAGTAGTAGCACACCCGGACAGGGACGGCGCACAGATACGCAGTATTTT. Its translation: CASSSTPGQGRRTDTQYF. Using reference TRBV19 and TRBJ2-3 for the parts outside the CDR3, the full variable domain is DGGITQSPKYLFRKEGQNVTLSCEQNLNHDAMYWYRQDPGQGLRLIYYSQIVNDFQKGDIAEGYSVSREKKESFPLTVTSAQKNPTAFYLCASSSTPGQGRRTDTQYFGPGTRLTVL.

This chain links TRBV4-1 with TRBJ2-1, with D possibly TRBD2 on 5 matching bases. This CDR3 is built from 17 residues. In germline, CDR1 is MGHRA, CDR2 YSYEKL. V was trimmed by 1 base and J by 10 bases, leaving 23 bases between them. The CDR3 loop is CASSQAGIARRAGEQFF. The CDR3 DNA sequence: TGCGCCAGCAGCCAAGCCGGCATCGCCCGGCGGGCTGGCGAGCAGTTCTTC.

V and J are TRBV19 and TRBJ1-1; D perhaps matches TRBD1 (5 bases). The length of the CDR3 is 15 residues. The germline gives CDR1 LNHDA, CDR2 SQIVND (reference sequence). Between the trimmed V and J ends, which lost 7 bases and 2 bases, there was a span of 17 bases. The CDR3 region has the DNA TGTGCCAGTATCCCACTGGGGGGTGACAACACTGAAGCTTTCTTT. This encodes CASIPLGGDNTEAFF.

The rearrangement joins TRBV10-3 to TRBJ2-3; the match to TRBD1 covers 11 bases. In germline, CDR1 is ENHRY, CDR2 SYGVKD. The CDR3 runs to 15 residues. The trim removed 2 bases at V and 3 bases at J, leaving 1 base unmatched. The CDR3 coding sequence is TGTGCCATCAGTGAGGGACAGGGGGCAACAGATACGCAGTATTTT. Amino acids: CAISEGQGATDTQYF.

The table lists this clone with a few counts. This sequence joins TRBV5-4 and TRBJ1-2, with 9 bases fitting TRBD1. V dropped 2 bases and J dropped 6; count of bases not matched to a gene: 2. Germline V gene lookup returns CDR1 SGHNT and CDR2 YYREEE (reference sequence). The length of the CDR3 is 13 residues. CDR3 DNA sequence: TGTGCCAGCAGCTTCACAGGGGGCCATGGCTACACCTTC. Its translation is CASSFTGGHGYTF.

The chain couples TRBV27 to TRBJ1-2; D unclear. Germline V gene lookup returns CDR1 MNHEY and CDR2 SMNVEV (reference sequence). The CDR3 totals 14 residues. Trimming removed 0 bases from V and 4 bases from J, with 9 bases in between. The CDR3 protein is CASSLSGAGYGYTF. The CDR3 DNA follows: TGTGCCAGCAGTTTATCGGGTGCGGGCTATGGCTACACCTTC.

The chain couples TRBV5-1 to TRBJ2-3; 8 bases fit TRBD2. Germline assignment: CDR1 SGHRS and CDR2 YFSETQ. The CDR3 is made up of 14 amino acids. V gave up 3 bases and J gave up 8 bases; unmatched junction bases: 8. In DNA form, the CDR3 reads TGCGCCAGCAGCTATAGCGGGGAAGGTGGTACGCAGTATTTT. It specifies CASSYSGEGGTQYF.

This chain joins TRBV7-8 and TRBJ2-2, with a tentative D call TRBD1 (6 bases). Germline lookup yields CDR1 SGHVS and CDR2 FQNEAQ. CDR3 length: 15 residues. The germline V and J ends were trimmed by 3 bases and 7 bases, with 15 bases remaining between them. The CDR3 region is CASSFLLGAVGELFF. The CDR3 DNA reads as TGTGCCAGCAGCTTCCTTTTGGGGGCGGTCGGGGAGCTGTTTTTT.